This T cell receptor (beta chain) was retrieved from a study of CD8 T cells in ankylosing spondylitis. V trimming: 5 bases; J trimming: 10 bases; junction bases outside the gene matches: 8. The CDR3 is made up of 13 amino acids. Germline V gives CDR1 SGHVS, CDR2 FNYEAQ. This clonotype was seen ten or more times. From the 5' RACE reads, TCRdb called clonotypes with MiXCR, one entry per CDR3 protein. Of about 250,000 distinct CDR3 sequences in the sample, 8% to 9% were seen once. The sequence was obtained from a female donor with ankylosing spondylitis or in good health (not recorded which). The rearrangement links TRBV7-6 to TRBJ2-1; 7 bases line up with TRBD2. The sequenced material came from blood, either unsorted or a sorted T cell fraction (not recorded which). As DNA, the CDR3 is TGTGCCAGCAGCCCCGGGGGGTGGGGCGAGCAGTTCTTC. Translated: CASSPGGWGEQFF.